This T cell receptor beta chain originates from a study of blood T cell repertoires in COVID-19. Study background: Donors in the United States, Italy and Spain gave samples during acute or convalescent COVID-19. T cells, B-cell-depleted T cells, or PBMCs supplied cDNA or gDNA.

Source study methods: Nucleated cell counts were estimated from reference gene primer amplification. Clones were sequenced by immunoSEQ multiplex PCR, and TCRdb holds only the in-frame ones, with some missing. The V and J calls and clone size were taken over from that table, and D and trimming were inferred from the DNA. The sample lists more than 95,000 clones, roughly 87% occurring once. The CDR3 runs 14 residues. Trimming took off 1 base at V and 6 bases at J, with 12 bases between the two ends. Germline V gene sequence: CDR1 MDHEN, CDR2 SYDVKM. The sample was peripheral blood. The chain links TRBV28 to TRBJ1-2; D unresolved. The sequence was collected from a human donor in a cohort sampled during active COVID-19. The CDR3 spells CASSLSLSFHGYTF. The CDR3 bases are TGTGCCAGCAGTTTATCTTTGTCTTTCCATGGCTACACCTTC.